This T cell receptor beta chain was captured in a study of Ad26.COV2.S vaccination and SARS-CoV-2 variants. The table came from immunoSEQ multiplex PCR; TCRdb's copy has only in-frame clones and leaves some out. The repertoire holds around 240,000 clones, with roughly 90% as singletons. Trimming at V came to 5 bases and at J to 5 bases, leaving 22 bases not matched to a gene. The germline CDR1 and CDR2 sequences are LNHDA and SQIVND (reference sequence). This CDR3 has 20 amino acids. Specified treatment: 19 received Ad26.COV2.S at low or high dose, single or two shots; roughly five received placebo; per-sample allocation not given. Sampling took place 63 days after the first vaccine or placebo injection.

This rearrangement joins TRBV19 to TRBJ2-1, with TRBD2 matching 9 bases. The sample here was peripheral blood, taken in a trial of Ad26.COV2.S vaccine versus placebo. The TCR sequence derives from a person aged 18 to 65 who received the Ad26.COV2.S COVID-19 vaccine or a placebo. CDR3 sequence: CASSSRGKAGGFLSNNEQFF. The CDR3 nucleotides are TGTGCCAGTAGTTCTCGAGGGAAAGCGGGGGGCTTCCTTAGCAACAATGAGCAGTTCTTC.